The rows below give T cell receptor beta chains drawn from one sample of a study of shared T cell receptors in the human thymus. Profiling relied on immunoSEQ multiplex PCR, and the TCRdb table lists in-frame clones only, not all of them. The table has 650,000 to 950,000 clones, approximately 85% seen once. The same data also contributed to another study, on human thymus T cells.

The sample taken for sequencing was thymocytes. Receptor source: a girl under three years old with a congenital heart defect. Both conserved end residues are trimmed from each CDR3. Each record gives: J gene, V gene, CDR3 protein.

J gene: TRBJ1-2; V gene: TRBV6-4; CDR3 protein: ASSEGTAGDGYT
J gene: TRBJ1-2; V gene: TRBV9; CDR3 protein: ASRADRQKGYT
J gene: TRBJ2-5; V gene: TRBV28; CDR3 protein: ASSTFIGSQGRWETQY
J gene: TRBJ1-3; V gene: TRBV6-5; CDR3 protein: ASSSLCGSGNTIY
J gene: TRBJ1-3; V gene: TRBV4-2; CDR3 protein: ASSQVAMGNTIY
J gene: TRBJ1-2; V gene: TRBV28; CDR3 protein: ASTIGGVSHYGYT
J gene: TRBJ1-1; V gene: TRBV5-1; CDR3 protein: ASSRRTGRTEAF
J gene: TRBJ1-5; V gene: TRBV7-2; CDR3 protein: ASSLVLGRGGDQPQH
J gene: TRBJ2-1; V gene: TRBV5-5; CDR3 protein: ASSLVGQGRHNEQF
J gene: TRBJ2-7; V gene: TRBV7-9; CDR3 protein: ASSLGGESYEQY
J gene: TRBJ1-1; V gene: TRBV5-1; CDR3 protein: ASRPGQGRTEAF
J gene: TRBJ2-3; V gene: TRBV5-1; CDR3 protein: ASSPWGWGPGDTQY
J gene: TRBJ1-6; V gene: TRBV5-4; CDR3 protein: ASSSLQDRGLSPLH
J gene: TRBJ1-2; V gene: TRBV9; CDR3 protein: ASSVTLTNYGYT
J gene: TRBJ1-5; V gene: TRBV7-9; CDR3 protein: ASSLAERQPQH
J gene: TRBJ1-5; V gene: TRBV5-6; CDR3 protein: ASSIGTGGSNGNQPQH
J gene: TRBJ1-2; V gene: TRBV29-1; CDR3 protein: SVEKQGNPKFRRYT
J gene: TRBJ1-3; V gene: TRBV19; CDR3 protein: ASSPKGFRGSGNTIY
J gene: TRBJ1-2; V gene: TRBV4-1; CDR3 protein: ASSHITGQHYGYT
J gene: TRBJ1-1; V gene: TRBV5-1; CDR3 protein: ASSLDGGRRGTEAF
J gene: TRBJ2-1; V gene: TRBV2; CDR3 protein: ASRENSPTSGGAMEQF
J gene: TRBJ1-2; V gene: TRBV15; CDR3 protein: ATSSWDREGLSVAYGYT
J gene: TRBJ2-6; V gene: TRBV27; CDR3 protein: ASSPRDRGGVLT
J gene: TRBJ1-2; V gene: TRBV6-5; CDR3 protein: ASRPRQGHYGYT
J gene: TRBJ2-5; V gene: TRBV28; CDR3 protein: ASSLFRETQY
J gene: TRBJ2-5; V gene: TRBV27; CDR3 protein: ASSLRLAGPTKEETQY
J gene: TRBJ1-2; V gene: TRBV5-4; CDR3 protein: ASSRMRNGWTGGIYGYT
J gene: TRBJ1-6; V gene: TRBV2; CDR3 protein: ASKGQESSPLH
J gene: TRBJ1-1; V gene: TRBV6-5; CDR3 protein: ATSSIDGYTEAF
J gene: TRBJ1-5; V gene: TRBV4-1; CDR3 protein: ASSQDRTGGHQPQH
J gene: TRBJ1-6; V gene: TRBV18; CDR3 protein: ASSPGQVNLNSPLH
J gene: TRBJ1-2; V gene: TRBV12-5; CDR3 protein: ASGSLPMGVFSFNYGYT
J gene: TRBJ1-1; V gene: TRBV4-1; CDR3 protein: ASSQDRRTNTEAF
J gene: TRBJ2-4; V gene: TRBV7-2; CDR3 protein: ASSLARRPLAKNIQY
J gene: TRBJ2-7; V gene: TRBV2; CDR3 protein: ASSEALGGGGHEQY
J gene: TRBJ2-5; V gene: TRBV5-6; CDR3 protein: ASNPGGRGGEETQY
J gene: TRBJ1-1; V gene: TRBV11-2; CDR3 protein: ASSPIGGMNTEAF
J gene: TRBJ1-5; V gene: TRBV2; CDR3 protein: ASENGTGGPYSNQPQH
J gene: TRBJ2-6; V gene: TRBV5-1; CDR3 protein: ASTWGRSGANVLT
J gene: TRBJ2-7; V gene: TRBV18; CDR3 protein: ASSPSSLKDRKYYEQY
J gene: TRBJ1-2; V gene: TRBV29-1; CDR3 protein: SDRRTGVEGNYGYT
J gene: TRBJ1-1; V gene: TRBV4-3; CDR3 protein: ASSQGTPYRAAAF
J gene: TRBJ1-5; V gene: TRBV6-1; CDR3 protein: ASRGTGGLNQPQH
J gene: TRBJ2-1; V gene: TRBV28; CDR3 protein: ASSKGQILNEQF
J gene: TRBJ1-6; V gene: TRBV28; CDR3 protein: ASSSGRRSPLH
J gene: TRBJ2-5; V gene: TRBV15; CDR3 protein: ATSSGGFTQETQY
J gene: TRBJ2-5; V gene: TRBV28; CDR3 protein: ATCGGFRQETQY
J gene: TRBJ2-7; V gene: TRBV5-1; CDR3 protein: ASSRGGFYEQY
J gene: TRBJ2-1; V gene: TRBV7-8; CDR3 protein: ASSLGRGLVRNEQF
J gene: TRBJ2-2; V gene: TRBV4-1; CDR3 protein: ASSQYDSGSGTGELF
J gene: TRBJ1-6; V gene: TRBV5-5; CDR3 protein: ASHTADRGLSPLH
J gene: TRBJ1-4; V gene: TRBV4-3; CDR3 protein: ASSPRGRTNEKLF
J gene: TRBJ1-5; V gene: TRBV7-2; CDR3 protein: ASSFSTGGRQPQH
J gene: TRBJ2-7; V gene: TRBV10-3; CDR3 protein: AITETGGYEQY
J gene: TRBJ1-2; V gene: TRBV6-5; CDR3 protein: ASSVVDRVHYGYT
J gene: TRBJ2-4; V gene: TRBV20-1; CDR3 protein: SARVGDIQY